The T cell receptor beta chain under discussion was sequenced for a study of T-cell memory formation after mild COVID-19. Study-wide results and caveats: Nothing showed for sure that second-wave clones peaking on day 37 were SARS-CoV-2 specific. Detection of some responders pre-infection suggested pre-existing cross-reactive memory T cells participated. Clones shrinking between day 15 and 85 showed a balanced CD4/CD8 split, and those that grew later tilted toward CD4+. CM and EM subsets held most contracting CD4+ clones; EMRA held CD8+ ones.

This clonotype was observed a handful of times. Its antigen remains unidentified. TCRdb itself ran the 5' RACE reads through MiXCR, one entry per CDR3 protein. Of approximately 490,000 distinct CDR3 sequences in the sample, roughly 20% were seen once. The CDR3 runs 14 residues. V was clipped by 0 bases and J by 6 bases; unmatched bases: 5. Germline lookup yields CDR1 SGHRS and CDR2 YFSETQ. This sequence joins TRBV5-1 and TRBJ1-1; 7 nucleotides agree with TRBD1. Sequencing was done on a sample of PBMCs or a T cell subset sorted from them (not recorded which). This clonotype originated in an adult woman who had mild COVID-19 (a few samples of this study predate the infection). Cell type and time point are not known. CDR3 nucleotides: TGCGCCAGCAGCTTGGGGGACAGTTTCTCTGAAGCTTTCTTT. Protein sequence: CASSLGDSFSEAFF.